Detailed here is one T cell receptor beta chain. The clone's antigen remains unknown. Per-base qualities were not stored, and no clone one base away is much larger. The library was obtained by 5' RACE. The run used a NextSeq 500. The TCR library protocol attached unique molecular identifiers to individual cDNA molecules to correct for sequencing error and PCR bias. Both TCR alpha and beta chains were sequenced, and tight co-correlation was observed between alpha and beta sequence abundances in each sample. On the authors' methods: V gene, J gene and CDR3 annotation of TCR sequences was performed with Decombinator V4. Expanded TCRs were defined as changing significantly between any two time points under a Poisson model with p below 0.0001. TCR abundances were normalised to the total number of TCRs sequenced in each sample and reported as counts per million. MAIT TCRs were defined by TRAV1-2 paired with TRAJ12, TRAJ20 or TRAJ33, and iNKT TCRs by TRAV10 paired with TRAJ18. VDJdb, accessed on 1 November 2021, was searched for TCRs annotated for CMV, EBV and SARS-CoV-2, and TCRs annotated for more than one antigen were excluded. Starting from the raw public reads, TCRdb applied fastp trimming at Q25, assembled clones with MiXCR and retained in-frame beta chains. Merged by CDR3 protein, the rows form single entries marked with the most common genes and DNA. V and J calls and clone size were set by TCRdb, not the authors. The sample table shows roughly 110,000 distinct CDR3 sequences, and around 10% are seen once. The biggest ten clones account for about 8% of the sample.

The study was a case-control design nested within a healthcare worker cohort in London, UK, with weekly nasopharyngeal swab PCR tests and blood sampling. Healthcare workers were recruited between 23 and 31 March 2020, during the week of the UK lockdown, and were followed weekly for up to about 15 weeks. This entry comes from a study of early T cells in non-severe SARS-CoV-2 infection (dated by TCRdb to the early 2020s). As for the study more broadly: TCR sequencing used bulk RNA from unsorted whole blood, so alpha and beta chains could not be paired.

The junction shows trimming of 3 bases on V and 1 base on J, plus 10 bases between the germline ends. CDR3 length: 13 amino acids, cysteine to phenylalanine. The retained sequence is limited to the CDR3, 39 bases, with the frame set at the first base. Sequences DFQATT (CDR1) and SNEGSKA (CDR2) are obtained from the germline V gene (reference sequence). What the research found in general, with its limitations: VDJdb matching was skewed toward anti-spike CD8 responses and likely underestimated virus-specific expansions, missing private and CD4 specificities.

The sequence is built from TRBV20-1 and TRBJ2-7, and TRBD2 may be the D gene, going by 6 matching bases. The source of this sequence is an adult who was a healthcare worker with PCR-confirmed SARS-CoV-2 infection or an uninfected control (not recorded which). The source material was whole blood. Here the CDR3 is given as CSARASASYEQYF. The nucleotide sequence is TGCAGTGCTAGGGCTAGCGCGTCCTACGAGCAGTACTTC.